This T cell receptor beta chain was documented in a study of CD8 T cells in Susac syndrome. General observations from the study: That the number of individuals in its TCR sequencing and HLA analysis was relatively small was acknowledged by the study.

Reverse transcription of about 0.45 to 1 ug RNA was performed with random hexamers. Amplification of TCR beta CDR3 by immunoSEQ multiplex PCR spanned 54 Vbeta and 13 Jbeta. One entry per CDR3 protein, called by TCRdb with MiXCR from the immunoSEQ multiplex PCR reads. This repertoire shows 170,000 or so distinct CDR3 sequences, approximately 93% found once; its top ten account for under 0.095%. Note on this clonotype: The antigen remains unidentified.

Each multiple sclerosis control was a treatment-naive patient with relapsing-remitting disease that was either stable or active. The clonotype was recovered from a human donor with multiple sclerosis. The sequencing input was CD4+ T cells from PBMCs.

The CDR3 here is CASSETGNEQFF. The DNA for the CDR3 is TGTGCCAGCAGTGAAACCGGCAATGAGCAGTTCTTC. This sequence joins TRBV2 and TRBJ2-1, with no clear D. The germline V gene has CDR1 SNHLY and CDR2 FYNNEI. This CDR3 comprises 12 residues. V was pared by 2 bases and J by 6 bases, with 5 bases between.